These 27 T cell receptor beta chains were all obtained from the same sample, sequenced in a study of blood T cell repertoires in COVID-19. Measured with immunoSEQ multiplex PCR; TCRdb has only the in-frame clones, and not every one. The profile shows more than 150,000 clones, 87% of them singletons. The specimen sequenced was PBMCs or T cells enriched from blood (not recorded which). These receptors were taken from a woman aged 45-59 years who had recovered from COVID-19.

V gene TRBV12-3 or TRBV12-4 combines with J gene TRBJ1-2; D unclear. The ends were cut back, 6 bases at V and 4 bases at J, with 9 bases in the middle. The CDR3 spans 12 residues. The CDR3 region is CASSAPGYGYTF. The CDR3, as DNA: TGTGCCAGCAGCGCTCCGGGCTATGGCTACACCTTC.

The rearrangement uses TRBV6-5 and TRBJ1-1, with D unclear. The germline V gene has CDR1 MNHEY and CDR2 SVGAGI. V lost 5 bases, J lost 0 bases, and 13 bases lay in between. The CDR3 is made up of 15 amino acids. In nucleotides, the CDR3 is TGTGCCAGCAGTCTAGCCGGAGGATTGAACACTGAAGCTTTCTTT. This translates into CASSLAGGLNTEAFF.

This clone showed up just a few times. The V and J genes are TRBV24-1 and TRBJ2-3; TRBD2 agrees at 14 bases. The CDR3 is made up of 19 amino acids. The V gene end was trimmed by 2 bases and the J gene end by 6 bases; junction bases not matched to a gene: 12. Germline-derived CDR1 and CDR2 are KGHDR and SFDVKD. The CDR3: CATSDSWAGTSGSTDTQYF. The DNA for the CDR3 is TGTGCCACCAGTGATTCGTGGGCCGGGACTAGCGGGAGTACGGATACGCAGTATTTT.

This clone showed up just a few times. The chain recombines TRBV6-2 or TRBV6-3 with TRBJ1-2; the D is unclear. V lost 0 bases and J 8 bases, leaving 13 bases between the germline ends. CDR1 and CDR2 (germline): MNHEY, SVGEGT. The CDR3 runs to 14 residues. CDR3 in DNA: TGTGCCAGCAGTTACTCGACTGATCCTTACGGCTACACCTTC. Amino acids: CASSYSTDPYGYTF.

The chain uses TRBV7-9 and TRBJ1-2; tentative D call: TRBD1 (6 bases). Looked up from germline, CDR1 is SEHNR and CDR2 is FQNEAQ (reference sequence). The CDR3 runs to 14 residues. The V end was cut by 5 bases, the J end by 3 bases, with 13 bases between. CDR3 nucleotides: TGTGCCAGCAGCCCGACAGGAACCCACTATGGCTACACCTTC. Residues: CASSPTGTHYGYTF.

The count of this clone is one. V gene TRBV11-2 combines with J gene TRBJ2-7, with a possible D match to TRBD1 (6 bases). The CDR3 has 13 amino acids. The V and J ends lost 0 bases and 6 bases respectively, with 9 bases between them. Germline V lookup: CDR1 SGHAT, CDR2 FQNNGV. The CDR3 nucleotides read TGTGCCAGCAGCTTAGATTCACAGGGCGAGCAGTACTTC. The encoded protein is CASSLDSQGEQYF.

The rearrangement links TRBV9 to TRBJ1-6; D may be TRBD1 (5 bases). V lost 4 bases to trimming and J lost 8 bases, with 10 bases between them. CDR1 SGDLS and CDR2 YYNGEE come from the germline V gene. The CDR3 is made up of 13 amino acids. Written as DNA, the CDR3 is TGTGCCAGCAGCACTGGGGGGGATTCACCCCTCCACTTT. Translation: CASSTGGDSPLHF.

This clone came up once. The rearrangement links TRBV24-1 to TRBJ2-3; the D gene is possibly TRBD1 (6 bases). Trimming cost V 3 bases and J 6 bases, with 9 bases left between them. Germline V gives CDR1 KGHDR, CDR2 SFDVKD. The CDR3 covers 13 residues. The CDR3 sequence is CATSDIRGDTQYF. The CDR3 DNA follows: TGTGCCACCAGTGATATTAGGGGGGATACGCAGTATTTT.

The chain recombines TRBV6-2 or TRBV6-3 with TRBJ2-5, with D tentatively TRBD1 (5 bases). V lost 2 bases to trimming and J lost 7 bases, with 14 bases between them. The CDR3 runs 14 residues. Germline-derived CDR1 and CDR2 are MNHEY and SVGEGT. CDR3 coding DNA: TGTGCCAGCAGTTACGTTATAGGGGTAGGGACCCAGTACTTC. This gives the protein CASSYVIGVGTQYF.

The chain is built from TRBV3-1 (or the pseudogene TRBV3-2) and TRBJ2-1; perhaps TRBD2 as D (6 bases). The CDR3 spans 13 residues. Trimming stripped 3 bases from V and 8 bases from J, with 11 bases between. The germline V gene encodes CDR1 LGHDT and CDR2 YNNKEL (reference sequence). The CDR3 spells CASSHLRGDEQFF. In DNA form, the CDR3 reads TGTGCCAGCAGCCACCTCCGCGGGGATGAGCAGTTCTTC.

Here the CDR3 reads CASSLAYYGYTF. The CDR3 nucleotides are TGTGCCAGCAGCTTAGCCTACTATGGCTACACCTTC. This chain joins TRBV7-2 and TRBJ1-2, with D hard to call. Germline CDR1 SGHTA, CDR2 FQGNSA. CDR3 length: 12 residues. V was trimmed by 0 bases and J by 3 bases, leaving 2 bases between them.

Here the CDR3 reads CASRDRGYYGYTF. CDR3 DNA: TGTGCCAGCAGAGACAGGGGATACTATGGCTACACCTTC. This sequence joins TRBV28 and TRBJ1-2; 8 bases are shared with TRBD1. The J segment lost 3 bases and the V segment lost 6 bases, leaving 3 bases of the junction unmatched. The length of the CDR3 is 13 residues. The germline gives CDR1 MDHEN, CDR2 SYDVKM.

V usage is TRBV4-2 and J usage is TRBJ2-1; 9 bases line up with TRBD1. Germline trimming cut 1 base from V and 5 bases from J; bases unmatched to any gene: 9. CDR3 size: 17 residues. Germline V gene sequence: CDR1 LGHNA, CDR2 YNFKEQ. CDR3 in DNA: TGTGCCAGCAGCCAAGTACCGGGACAGGGCTTGGACAATGAGCAGTTCTTC. This gives the protein CASSQVPGQGLDNEQFF.

The gene calls are TRBV30 and TRBJ1-5, with D tentatively TRBD1 (5 bases). Trimming removed 0 bases from V and 6 bases from J, with 9 bases in between. The germline gives CDR1 GTSNPN, CDR2 SVGIG (reference sequence). This CDR3 is 13 amino acids long. Here the CDR3 reads CAWSVTAGQPQHF. The CDR3 DNA reads as TGTGCCTGGAGTGTGACAGCCGGTCAGCCCCAGCATTTT.

The chain has TRBV18 and TRBJ1-5; 8 bases line up with TRBD1. Germline V gives CDR1 KGHSH, CDR2 LQKENI. V was pared by 2 bases and J by 2 bases, with 5 bases of the junction left unmatched. CDR3 size: 16 residues. CDR3 DNA: TGTGCCAGCTCACCAGGGGGGACAGGACGCAATCAGCCCCAGCATTTT. This codes for CASSPGGTGRNQPQHF. Together with reference TRBV18 and TRBJ1-5, the CDR3 gives the full variable domain: NAGVMQNPRHLVRRRGQEARLRCSPMKGHSHVYWYRQLPEEGLKFMVYLQKENIIDESGMPKERFSAEFPKEGPSILRIQQVVRGDSAAYFCASSPGGTGRNQPQHFGDGTRLSIL.

This clone showed up just a few times. The CDR3 loop reads CASSTGGTKTNYGYTF. As DNA, the CDR3 is TGTGCCAGCAGCACAGGGGGGACTAAAACTAACTATGGCTACACCTTC. The V and J genes are TRBV5-4 and TRBJ1-2; 8 positions match TRBD1. V dropped 4 bases and J dropped 0; count of bases not matched to a gene: 8. CDR3 length: 16 residues. Germline CDR1 and CDR2: SGHNT and YYREEE (reference sequence).

This chain connects TRBV9 to TRBJ2-7, with D perhaps matching TRBD1 (6 bases). V was cut by 1 base and J by 2 bases, with 13 bases left in between. The germline V gene has CDR1 SGDLS and CDR2 YYNGEE. The CDR3 sequence is 15 residues long. The CDR3, as DNA: TGTGCCAGCAGCGTAAAGGAACGGGACACCTACGAGCAGTACTTC. Protein product: CASSVKERDTYEQYF. Full variable domain (rest looked up from reference TRBV9 and TRBJ2-7): DSGVTQTPKHLITATGQRVTLRCSPRSGDLSVYWYQQSLDQGLQFLIQYYNGEERAKGNILERFSAQQFPDLHSELNLSSLELGDSALYFCASSVKERDTYEQYFGPGTRLTVT.

The chain has TRBV10-3 and TRBJ1-2; 7 positions agree with TRBD1. Germline CDR1 reads ENHRY; CDR2 reads SYGVKD. The CDR3 contains 14 residues. After removal of 6 bases from V and 8 bases from J, the junction contained 12 bases not matched to a gene. DNA of the CDR3: TGTGCCATCAGACCGGGACAGTCTCTGGGGGGCTACACCTTC. This gives the protein CAIRPGQSLGGYTF.

The chain has TRBV6-1 and TRBJ2-3; D is uncertain. Trimming stripped 1 base from V and 4 bases from J, with 12 bases between. CDR1 and CDR2 (germline): MNHNS, SASEGT. This CDR3 has 15 amino acids. CDR3: CASSEGSDAADTQYF. DNA for the CDR3: TGTGCCAGCAGTGAAGGGAGCGACGCTGCAGATACGCAGTATTTT.

This sequence joins TRBV18 and TRBJ2-7; the D is unclear. The CDR3 contains 14 residues. Trimming removed 2 bases at V and 1 base at J, with 9 bases between. Germline V gives CDR1 KGHSH, CDR2 LQKENI. The CDR3 is CASSPVTASYEQYF. Written as DNA, the CDR3 is TGTGCCAGCTCACCAGTGACTGCATCCTACGAGCAGTACTTC.

The V gene is TRBV5-4, the J gene TRBJ2-5; D ambiguous. Germline V CDR1 and CDR2: SGHNT, YYREEE (reference sequence). Trimming stripped 2 bases from V and 5 bases from J, with 10 bases between. There are 13 residues in the CDR3. CDR3: CASSFRGGETQYF. The CDR3 DNA sequence: TGTGCCAGCAGCTTTAGAGGTGGCGAGACCCAGTACTTC.

The V gene is TRBV3-1 (or the pseudogene TRBV3-2), the J gene TRBJ1-4, with 7 bases identical to TRBD1. CDR1 and CDR2 (germline): LGHDT, YNNKEL (reference sequence). CDR3 size: 14 residues. With V trimmed by 3 bases and J by 7 bases, 5 bases remained unmatched. CDR3 DNA: TGTGCCAGCAGCCAGGGGGACAGTGGTGAAAAACTGTTTTTT. Translation gives CASSQGDSGEKLFF.

The V and J genes are TRBV19 and TRBJ1-5; tentative D call: TRBD1 (5 bases). Germline CDR1 reads LNHDA; CDR2 reads SQIVND (reference sequence). CDR3 size: 16 residues. V lost 0 bases, J lost 7 bases, and 16 bases lay in between. CDR3 coding DNA: TGTGCCAGTAGTATAGATTCGTGGCAGGGCAGGCAGCCCCAGCATTTT. Amino acid sequence: CASSIDSWQGRQPQHF.

This clone has just one count. V usage is TRBV5-4 and J usage is TRBJ1-3, with 7 bases that match TRBD1. Trimming at V came to 3 bases and at J to 0 bases, leaving 12 bases not matched to a gene. Per germline, CDR1 SGHNT and CDR2 YYREEE (reference sequence). The CDR3 contains 18 residues. The CDR3 sequence: CASSSTGLRPGSGNTIYF. The DNA for the CDR3 is TGTGCCAGCAGCTCGACAGGGTTGAGGCCCGGCTCTGGAAACACCATATATTTT.

The chain recombines TRBV5-1 with TRBJ2-5; 10 nucleotides agree with TRBD1. Per germline, CDR1 SGHRS and CDR2 YFSETQ. The CDR3 extends over 15 amino acids. The J segment lost 5 bases and the V segment lost 0 bases, leaving 4 bases of the junction unmatched. The CDR3 DNA is TGCGCCAGCAGCTTGGGACAGGGGGCCATCGAGACCCAGTACTTC. As protein: CASSLGQGAIETQYF.

The rearrangement links TRBV27 to TRBJ1-5; TRBD1 aligns across 7 bases. Per the germline V gene, CDR1 is MNHEY and CDR2 is SMNVEV (reference sequence). The V gene end was trimmed by 8 bases and the J gene end by 3 bases; junction bases not matched to a gene: 7. The CDR3 consists of 14 residues. The CDR3 region is CASSHRGSNQPQHF. The CDR3 nucleotides are TGTGCCAGCTCACACAGGGGTTCCAATCAGCCCCAGCATTTT.

CDR3 protein: CASSKTSPTGGLGETQYF. CDR3 nucleotides: TGTGCCAGCTCAAAGACGTCCCCGACAGGGGGCTTGGGAGAGACCCAGTACTTC. The chain employs TRBV18 and TRBJ2-5; 10 positions agree with TRBD1. After removal of 5 bases from V and 4 bases from J, the junction contained 16 bases not matched to a gene. The CDR3 runs to 18 residues. Germline CDR1 is KGHSH and CDR2 is LQKENI.